The present T cell receptor beta chain was sequenced within a study of PD-L1 blockade in urothelial cancer. For the study at large: Patients started atezolizumab around 2014, 1,200 mg intravenously every 3 weeks. Study patients had been treated with 0 to 3 previous chemotherapy regimens. Findings of the study overall: Durable-benefit patients showed greater tumor-associated blood clone expansion at 3 weeks.

Data came from immunoSEQ multiplex PCR; TCRdb stores just in-frame clones and leaves some out. The table lists approximately 45,000 clones, 80% to 85% of them singletons. Time point here: pretreatment peripheral blood. It was locally advanced or metastatic urothelial carcinoma that patients had. The CDR3 totals 14 residues. Germline V gene data show CDR1 as ENHRY and CDR2 as SYGVKD. V lost 6 bases, J lost 2 bases, and 4 bases stayed unmatched. On this clone: Its antigen remains unknown.

This chain connects TRBV10-3 to TRBJ2-5, with 9 bases aligning to TRBD1. The source of this sequence is a man aged 45-65 years with urothelial cancer. This specimen was PBMCs, taken around atezolizumab (anti-PD-L1) treatment. The CDR3 here is CAIRGQGTQETQYF. The CDR3 bases are TGTGCCATCAGAGGACAGGGGACACAAGAGACCCAGTACTTC.